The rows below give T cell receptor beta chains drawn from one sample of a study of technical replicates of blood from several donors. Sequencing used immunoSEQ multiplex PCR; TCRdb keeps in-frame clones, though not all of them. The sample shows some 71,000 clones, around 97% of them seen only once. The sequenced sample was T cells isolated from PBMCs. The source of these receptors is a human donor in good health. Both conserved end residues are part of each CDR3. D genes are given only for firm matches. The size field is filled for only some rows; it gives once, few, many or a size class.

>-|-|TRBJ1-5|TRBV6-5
TGTGCCACCCGAGTGTTCGCGGGAAGCAATCAGCCCCAGCATTTT
CATRVFAGSNQPQHF
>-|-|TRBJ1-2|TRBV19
TGTGCCAGTAGTATAGGAGGGGGAAGCAATGGCTACACCTTC
CASSIGGGSNGYTF
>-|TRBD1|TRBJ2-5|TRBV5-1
TGCGCCAGCAGCGCTGGACAGGGGCCAAACCAAGAGACCCAGTACTTC
CASSAGQGPNQETQYF
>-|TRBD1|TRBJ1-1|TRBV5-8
TGTGCCAGCAGCTTGGCCAGACAGGGTACCACTGAAGCTTTCTTT
CASSLARQGTTEAFF
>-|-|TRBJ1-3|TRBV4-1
TGCGCCAGCAGCCAACCCCAGGGTCTAGGCTTTGGGGACACCATATATTTT
CASSQPQGLGFGDTIYF
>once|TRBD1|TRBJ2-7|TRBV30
TGTGCCTCCAGGACAGGGGGAGGCTACGAGCAGTACTTC
CASRTGGGYEQYF
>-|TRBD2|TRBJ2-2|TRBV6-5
TGTGCCAGCATTAGAGCGGGAGGAGGGACCGGGGAGCTGTTTTTT
CASIRAGGGTGELFF
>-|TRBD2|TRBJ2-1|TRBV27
TGTGCCAGCAGTCCTAGCGGGAGTCCTTCCTACAATGAGCAGTTCTTC
CASSPSGSPSYNEQFF
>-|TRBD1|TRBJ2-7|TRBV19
TGTGCCAGTACGGGACAGGATAGCTACGAGCAGTACTTC
CASTGQDSYEQYF
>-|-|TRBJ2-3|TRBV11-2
TGTGCCAGCAGCTTAGGTCCGGGAGAGGCCGATACGCAGTATTTT
CASSLGPGEADTQYF
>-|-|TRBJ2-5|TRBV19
TGTGCCAGTAGTATAGCCCTCGGGAGAGAGACCCAGTACTTC
CASSIALGRETQYF
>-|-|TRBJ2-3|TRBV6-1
TGTGCCAGCAGTGAAGTAGAATGGGGCCAGGATACGCAGTATTTT
CASSEVEWGQDTQYF
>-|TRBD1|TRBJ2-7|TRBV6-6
TGTGCCAGCGGTGGACAGGTGGACGAGCAGTACTTC
CASGGQVDEQYF
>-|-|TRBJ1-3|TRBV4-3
TGCGCCAGCAGCCAAGATTTGGGCGCCGGAAACACCATATATTTT
CASSQDLGAGNTIYF
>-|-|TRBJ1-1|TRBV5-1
TGCGCCAGCAGGGGCGAAACAGCGAACACTGAAGCTTTCTTT
CASRGETANTEAFF
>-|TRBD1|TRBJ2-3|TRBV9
TGTGCCAGCAGCACAGGGGGATGGACAGATACGCAGTATTTT
CASSTGGWTDTQYF
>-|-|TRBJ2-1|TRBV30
TGTGCCTGGAGTGTAGGGCTAGCTCAGTTCTTC
CAWSVGLAQFF
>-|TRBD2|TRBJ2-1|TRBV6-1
TGTGCCAGCAGTGGGACTAGCGGGAGTGGATACAATGAGCAGTTCTTC
CASSGTSGSGYNEQFF
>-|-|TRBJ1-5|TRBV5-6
TGTGCCAGCAGCTTAGGGGACTTCAATCAGCCCCAGCATTTT
CASSLGDFNQPQHF
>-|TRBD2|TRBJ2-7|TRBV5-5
TGTGCCAGCAGCCCGAGCGGGAGATCCCCCTACGAGCAGTACTTC
CASSPSGRSPYEQYF
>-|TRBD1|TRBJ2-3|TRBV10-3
TGTGCCATCAGCGACAGGGGCGCAGATACGCAGTATTTT
CAISDRGADTQYF
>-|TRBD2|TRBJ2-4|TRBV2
TGTGCCAGCAGTGAAAGCGGGGGATACGACTTC
CASSESGGYDF
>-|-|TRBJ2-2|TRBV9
TGTGCCAGCAGCGCCAGGGGTACCGGGGAGCTGTTTTTT
CASSARGTGELFF
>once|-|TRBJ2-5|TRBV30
TGTGCCTGGAGTCCCACGGGGGAGACCCAGTACTTC
CAWSPTGETQYF
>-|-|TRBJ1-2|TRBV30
TGTGCCTGGAGTGTAGACAGAAGGTATGGCTACACCTTC
CAWSVDRRYGYTF
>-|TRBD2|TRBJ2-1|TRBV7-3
TGTGCCAGCAGCTTGGGGACTAGCGCTGAGCAGTTCTTC
CASSLGTSAEQFF
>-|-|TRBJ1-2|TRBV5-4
TGTGCCAGCAGCCCTGGAACAGCTCGTCCTGGCTACACCTTC
CASSPGTARPGYTF
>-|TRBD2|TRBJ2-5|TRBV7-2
TGTGCCAGCGTACTAGGGACGGGGGGGACCCAGTACTTC
CASVLGTGGTQYF
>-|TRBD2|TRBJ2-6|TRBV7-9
TGTGCCAGCAGACCAGCTAAGCTAGCGGGAACTGGGGCCAACGTCCTGACTTTC
CASRPAKLAGTGANVLTF
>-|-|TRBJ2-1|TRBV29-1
TGCAGCGTCGTGGCTAGGCTCAATGAGCAGTTCTTC
CSVVARLNEQFF
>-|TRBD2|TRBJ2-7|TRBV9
TGTGCCAGCAGCATCAACCCTAGCGGGATCACCTACGAGCAGTACTTC
CASSINPSGITYEQYF
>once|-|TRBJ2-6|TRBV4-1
TGCGCCAGCAGCCAAAGGTTCGGAGGCGAAAGCTCTGGGGCCAACGTCCTGACTTTC
CASSQRFGGESSGANVLTF
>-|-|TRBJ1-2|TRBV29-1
TGCAGCGTTGAAACTGACAGAGAAAAAGACTATGGCTACACCTTC
CSVETDREKDYGYTF
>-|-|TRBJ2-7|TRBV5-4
TGTGCCAGCAGCTTGCCGGTCGCCCCAGGCGAGCAGTACTTC
CASSLPVAPGEQYF
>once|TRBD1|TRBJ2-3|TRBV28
TGTGCCAGCAGTTTGGTTCCGGGGGGACAGGGGGCGACTTTAACAGATACGCAGTATTTT
CASSLVPGGQGATLTDTQYF
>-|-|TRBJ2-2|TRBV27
TGTGCCAGCAGTTTCGTTCGGGGAGAGGGCACCGGGGAGCTGTTTTTT
CASSFVRGEGTGELFF
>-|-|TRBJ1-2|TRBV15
TGTGCCACCAGCAGAGATTCGGGGACGGCCGGGAGCAAACCGTCTGGCTACACCTTC
CATSRDSGTAGSKPSGYTF
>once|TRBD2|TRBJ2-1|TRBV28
TGTGCCAGCAGACCCGGACTAGCGGGAAATGAGCAGTTCTTC
CASRPGLAGNEQFF
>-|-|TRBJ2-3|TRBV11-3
TGTGCCAGCAGCTTAGGGAGGGGAGAGACAGATACGCAGTATTTT
CASSLGRGETDTQYF
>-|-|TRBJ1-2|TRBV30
TGTGCCTGGAGTGTTAATTTAGCTAACTATGGCTACACCTTC
CAWSVNLANYGYTF
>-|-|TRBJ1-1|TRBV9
TGTGCCAGCAGCGTAGAGTCAAACATGAACACTGAAGCTTTCTTT
CASSVESNMNTEAFF
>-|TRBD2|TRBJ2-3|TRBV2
TGTGCCAGCACGAGGTTAGCGGGAGGGGTGGATACGCAGTATTTT
CASTRLAGGVDTQYF
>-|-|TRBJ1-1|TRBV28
TGTGCCAGCAGCCCACTGGGGCGAATGAACACTGAAGCTTTCTTT
CASSPLGRMNTEAFF
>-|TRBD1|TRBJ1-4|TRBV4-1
TGCGCCAGCAGCCAAGATAGCCGGGACAGCGAAGAAAAACTGTTTTTT
CASSQDSRDSEEKLFF
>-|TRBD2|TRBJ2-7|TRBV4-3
TGCGCCAGCAGCCAAGAACGGGAGGACTCCTACGAGCAGTACTTC
CASSQEREDSYEQYF
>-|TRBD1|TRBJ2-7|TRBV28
TGTGCCAGCAGTGGGGGACAGGTATACGAGCAGTACTTC
CASSGGQVYEQYF
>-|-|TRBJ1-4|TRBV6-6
TGTGCCAGCAGTTTTACGACAGACGGTAATGAAAAACTGTTTTTT
CASSFTTDGNEKLFF
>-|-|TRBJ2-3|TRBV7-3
TGTGCCAGCAGCTTAGGTCCCGCCACGGTGCTAGATACGCAGTATTTT
CASSLGPATVLDTQYF
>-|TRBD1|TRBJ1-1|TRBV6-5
TGTGCCAGCAGGCTGACAGGGGAGCTGGGAGGAGCTTTCTTT
CASRLTGELGGAFF
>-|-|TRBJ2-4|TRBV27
TGTGCCAGCAGTTTACAGGGATTCCAAAACATTCAGTACTTC
CASSLQGFQNIQYF